The 27 T cell receptor beta chains listed next were all sequenced from one sample in a study of CD8+CD57+ T cells in acquired aplastic anemia. The sequenced patients had an expansion of CD8+CD57+ cells seen by flow cytometry. Genomic DNA, the template, was used for profiling of the TCR beta VDJ and CDR3. MiXCR was run by TCRdb on the reads, yielding one entry per CDR3 protein. The sample shows 150,000 to 200,000 distinct CDR3 sequences, around 48% of them seen only once. Sample: sorted CD4+, CD8+, or CD8+CD57+ T cells (not recorded which) from PBMCs. Source of these receptors: a human donor with aplastic anemia.

DNA of the CDR3: TGTGCCATCAGTGGGACAGTGAACACTGAAGCTTTCTTT. It encodes CAISGTVNTEAFF. The V gene is TRBV10-3, the J gene TRBJ1-1, with D possibly matching TRBD1 (6 bases). Trimming stripped 4 bases from V and 0 bases from J, with 6 bases between. The CDR3 is 13 residues long. The germline CDR1 and CDR2 sequences are ENHRY and SYGVKD.

This clonotype was observed a few times. This chain joins TRBV24-1 and TRBJ2-1, with 9 nucleotides matching TRBD1. CDR3 length: 14 amino acids. The germline V gene encodes CDR1 KGHDR and CDR2 SFDVKD. V gave up 5 bases and J gave up 9 bases; unmatched junction bases: 7. The CDR3: CATSVGQGGGEQFF. Written as DNA, the CDR3 is TGTGCCACCAGTGTGGGACAGGGCGGGGGTGAGCAGTTCTTC.

This clonotype came up many times. The chain has TRBV19 and TRBJ2-2, with D perhaps matching TRBD1 (5 bases). The CDR3 is 15 residues long. The ends were cut back, 3 bases at V and 0 bases at J, with 8 bases in the middle. Germline-derived CDR1 and CDR2 are LNHDA and SQIVND (reference sequence). CDR3 sequence reads: CASSISRANTGELFF. CDR3 DNA: TGTGCCAGTAGTATCTCCAGGGCGAACACCGGGGAGCTGTTTTTT. Filled out from reference TRBV19 and TRBJ2-2, the complete variable domain reads DGGITQSPKYLFRKEGQNVTLSCEQNLNHDAMYWYRQDPGQGLRLIYYSQIVNDFQKGDIAEGYSVSREKKESFPLTVTSAQKNPTAFYLCASSISRANTGELFFGEGSRLTVL.

This clonotype was counted a few times. The genes are TRBV19 and TRBJ1-1, with a possible D match to TRBD1 (5 bases). The germline V gene has CDR1 LNHDA and CDR2 SQIVND (reference sequence). V was clipped by 6 bases and J by 4 bases, with 12 bases between them. The CDR3 runs 13 residues. Here the CDR3 DNA reads TGTGCCAGTAGGCGACAGTTCGGCACTGAAGCTTTCTTT. Residues: CASRRQFGTEAFF.

The chain links TRBV19 to TRBJ1-5; the D is unclear. Germline V gene sequence: CDR1 LNHDA, CDR2 SQIVND (reference sequence). Trimming removed 8 bases from V and 0 bases from J, with 8 bases in between. The CDR3 extends over 13 amino acids. The CDR3 spells CASRYSSNQPQHF. CDR3 DNA sequence: TGTGCCAGTCGGTACAGTAGCAATCAGCCCCAGCATTTT.

At least ten counts were recorded for this clonotype. The rearrangement links TRBV9 to TRBJ1-6; D not resolved. From germline, CDR1 is SGDLS and CDR2 YYNGEE. Trimming removed 1 base from V and 8 bases from J, with 10 bases in between. This CDR3 region has 14 residues. The CDR3 here is CASSVSRTYSPLHF. CDR3 bases: TGTGCCAGCAGCGTATCCAGAACCTATTCACCCCTCCACTTT.

This clonotype was recorded at least ten times. The V and J genes are TRBV5-5 and TRBJ1-4, with D hard to call. Trimming took off 0 bases at V and 0 bases at J, with 6 bases between the two ends. CDR1 is SGHKS and CDR2 is YYEKEE in the germline V gene (reference sequence). CDR3 size: 15 residues. CDR3 sequence (DNA): TGTGCCAGCAGCTTGGGTGGATCAACTAATGAAAAACTGTTTTTT. Translated: CASSLGGSTNEKLFF.

Details on this clonotype: Just one base apart from a much larger clone, this may be a read error. This rearrangement joins TRBV11-3 to TRBJ2-7; 9 nucleotides agree with TRBD1. Germline lookup yields CDR1 SGHNT and CDR2 YENEEA. The CDR3 has 15 residues. J gave up 2 bases and V 5 bases, and 7 bases lay outside the gene matches. The CDR3 region is CASSPGTGRTYEQYF. As DNA, the CDR3 is TGTGCCAGCAGCCCGGGGACAGGGCGCACCTACGAGCAGTACTTC.

In this sample, this clonotype turned up many times. The chain's CDR3 is CASGLVLGAAYEQYF. In DNA, the CDR3 is TGTGCTAGTGGTTTGGTGCTGGGGGCGGCCTACGAGCAGTACTTC. The genes are TRBV12-5 and TRBJ2-7; tentative D call: TRBD1 (6 bases). CDR1 is LGHNT, CDR2 FRNRAP, per germline. The germline V and J ends were trimmed by 0 bases and 2 bases, with 11 bases remaining between them. This CDR3 spans 15 amino acids.

About this clonotype itself: Since the CDR3 does not end with the conserved phenylalanine or tryptophan, this likely comes from a read error. The chain combines TRBV2 with TRBJ1-2, with D hard to call. CDR1 is SNHLY, CDR2 FYNNEI, per germline. V lost 8 bases and J 4 bases, leaving 11 bases between the germline ends. This CDR3 contains 12 residues. The CDR3 bases are TGTGCCAGCTGTCCGTGTTTCTATGGCTACACCCTC. Its protein is CASCPCFYGYTL.

This clonotype was seen many times. DNA for the CDR3: TGCAGCGTTAGAGGAGGCGGGGGCGAATCCTACGAGCAGTACTTC. Protein sequence: CSVRGGGGESYEQYF. This chain joins TRBV29-1 and TRBJ2-7; D is perhaps TRBD2 (7 bases). Per germline, CDR1 SQVTM and CDR2 ANQGSEA. V gave up 5 bases and J gave up 1 base, with 18 bases separating them. The CDR3 contains 15 residues.

This clonotype was recorded at least ten times. The chain recombines TRBV5-8 with TRBJ2-5, with 7 bases identical to TRBD1. Germline V gives CDR1 SGHTS, CDR2 YDEGEE. The CDR3 length is 14 residues. J was trimmed by 3 bases and V by 9 bases; bases with no gene match: 11. The DNA of the CDR3 is TGTGCCACCCAAACCAGGGACAGAAAAGAGACCCAGTACTTC. Amino acids: CATQTRDRKETQYF.

The V gene is TRBV5-1, the J gene TRBJ2-1; the match to TRBD1 covers 8 bases. V shed 1 base and J 3 bases; nucleotides not matched to a gene: 3. CDR1 and CDR2 from the germline V gene are SGHRS and YFSETQ. The CDR3 has 15 residues. Written as DNA, the CDR3 is TGCGCCAGCAGCTTGTACAGGGGGAGCTACAATGAGCAGTTCTTC. It specifies CASSLYRGSYNEQFF.

The chain employs TRBV29-1 and TRBJ2-1; possibly TRBD2 for D (5 bases). CDR3 length equals 12 residues. CDR1 is SQVTM and CDR2 is ANQGSEA in the germline V gene. V dropped 8 bases and J dropped 4 bases, with 12 bases sitting between them. The CDR3 bases are TGCAGCCTGATCGGACTGTACAATGAGCAGTTCTTC. Translation gives CSLIGLYNEQFF.

The J gene is TRBJ1-1, the V gene TRBV7-9; D is possibly TRBD1 (6 bases). V was cut by 5 bases and J by 5 bases, with 12 bases left in between. Germline V gene lookup returns CDR1 SEHNR and CDR2 FQNEAQ (reference sequence). This CDR3 has 13 amino acids. The CDR3 is CASSIGGRTEAFF. The CDR3 coding sequence is TGTGCCAGCAGCATAGGGGGTAGGACTGAAGCTTTCTTT.

This chain joins TRBV2 and TRBJ2-2; D not certain. From germline, CDR1 is SNHLY and CDR2 FYNNEI. Trimming removed 5 bases at V and 7 bases at J, with 14 bases between. This CDR3 contains 14 residues. CDR3 nucleotides: TGTGCCAGCAGTCGGGCAGGCTACAGCGGGGAGCTGTTTTTT. Translated: CASSRAGYSGELFF. The entire variable domain, with the rest obtained from reference TRBV2 and TRBJ2-2, is as follows: EPEVTQTPSHQVTQMGQEVILRCVPISNHLYFYWYRQILGQKVEFLVSFYNNEISEKSEIFDDQFSVERPDGSNFTLKIRSTKLEDSAMYFCASSRAGYSGELFFGEGSRLTVL.

This clonotype was picked up many times. The V gene is TRBV15, the J gene TRBJ1-4; D ambiguous. Germline V gene data show CDR1 as LNHNV and CDR2 as YYDKDF (reference sequence). V lost 0 bases to trimming and J lost 5 bases, with 10 bases between them. This CDR3 is 15 amino acids long. DNA for the CDR3: TGTGCCACCAGCAGAGATCTGGTCGGGAATGAAAAACTGTTTTTT. Residues: CATSRDLVGNEKLFF.

This clonotype was found many times. This chain uses TRBV2 with TRBJ2-2; 10 positions match TRBD2. CDR3 length: 15 amino acids. Losses at the gene ends were 2 bases for V and 7 bases for J; bases not matched to a gene: 4. Germline CDR1 reads SNHLY; CDR2 reads FYNNEI. The CDR3 sequence is CASSEQRGGHGELFF. Here the CDR3 DNA reads TGTGCCAGCAGTGAACAGCGGGGGGGCCACGGGGAGCTGTTTTTT.

There are a few counts of this clonotype. A much larger clone differs by one base, so this may be a read error. The chain has TRBV9 and TRBJ1-1; 8 positions match TRBD1. Germline V lookup: CDR1 SGDLS, CDR2 YYNGEE. Trimming at V came to 0 bases and at J to 3 bases, leaving 4 bases not matched to a gene. CDR3 length: 15 amino acids. The CDR3 region has the DNA TGTGCCAGCAGCGTAGAGGACAGGGCCGACACTGAAGCTTTCTTT. As protein: CASSVEDRADTEAFF.

Concerning this clonotype: The final CDR3 position lacks the conserved phenylalanine or tryptophan, pointing to a likely read error. CDR3 sequence reads: CASSETASSYNEQFL. The DNA of the CDR3 is TGCGCCAGCAGTGAAACAGCGAGCTCCTACAATGAGCAGTTCTTA. The gene calls are TRBV10-1 and TRBJ2-1; unclear D gene. This CDR3 has 15 amino acids. Germline V gene data show CDR1 as WNHNN and CDR2 as SYGVQD (reference sequence). V lost 3 bases to trimming and J lost 0 bases, with 9 bases between them.

This chain uses TRBV10-3 with TRBJ1-3; D gene ambiguous. In germline, CDR1 is ENHRY, CDR2 SYGVKD. The CDR3 extends over 14 amino acids. The ends were cut back, 5 bases at V and 0 bases at J, with 8 bases in the middle. The CDR3 spells CAISWAGSGNTIYF. CDR3 coding DNA: TGTGCCATCAGTTGGGCAGGCTCTGGAAACACCATATATTTT.

This clonotype was counted at least ten times. CDR3 DNA: TGTGCCACCAGCAGAGCCCTACCGGACGAGCAGTACTTC. It is translated as CATSRALPDEQYF. This rearrangement joins TRBV15 to TRBJ2-7; D gene unclear. Germline CDR1 is LNHNV and CDR2 is YYDKDF (reference sequence). V lost 1 base to trimming and J lost 5 bases, with 9 bases between them. The CDR3 extends over 13 amino acids.

The chain combines TRBV12-3 or TRBV12-4 with TRBJ2-5; D is unresolved. This CDR3 region has 16 residues. V lost 3 bases and J 5 bases, leaving 19 bases between the germline ends. The DNA of the CDR3 is TGTGCCAGCAGTTTTCGGCTTCTCCCACTGGGGGAGACCCAGTACTTC. Its translation: CASSFRLLPLGETQYF.

Comments on this clonotype: A much larger clone lies one base from this, so it may be a read error. The chain joins TRBV6-5 to TRBJ1-1, with 7 positions matching TRBD1. V shed 1 base, J shed 6 bases, and the junction held 2 bases outside the gene matches. The length of the CDR3 is 13 residues. Germline assignment: CDR1 MNHEY and CDR2 SVGAGI. In nucleotides, the CDR3 is TGTGCCAGCAGTTACTGCAGGGGGGCTGAAGCTTTCTTT. As protein: CASSYCRGAEAFF.

This rearrangement joins TRBV15 to TRBJ2-1, with unresolved D. Per germline, CDR1 LNHNV and CDR2 YYDKDF (reference sequence). This CDR3 has 14 residues. The V end lost 3 bases, the J end lost 0 bases, and 6 bases lay between the germline ends. In DNA, the CDR3 is TGTGCCACCAGCAGTCCAAGCTCCTACAATGAGCAGTTCTTC. Its translation: CATSSPSSYNEQFF. Using reference TRBV15 and TRBJ2-1 for the parts outside the CDR3, the full variable domain is DAMVIQNPRYQVTQFGKPVTLSCSQTLNHNVMYWYQQKSSQAPKLLFHYYDKDFNNEADTPDNFQSRRPNTSFCFLDIRSPGLGDTAMYLCATSSPSSYNEQFFGPGTRLTVL.

This clonotype was observed at least ten times. The chain links TRBV4-1 to TRBJ2-5; D is unresolved. Germline assignment: CDR1 MGHRA and CDR2 YSYEKL. There are 13 residues in the CDR3. Trimming shortened V by 0 bases and J by 7 bases, and 9 bases separated the two germline ends. CDR3 nucleotide sequence: TGCGCCAGCAGCCAAGACAGCCTGGGGACCCAGTACTTC. It specifies CASSQDSLGTQYF.

Ten or more counts support this clonotype. V usage is TRBV5-4 and J usage is TRBJ1-1, with TRBD1 matching over 8 bases. The V and J ends lost 5 bases and 3 bases, in that order; junction bases with no gene match: 15. This CDR3 region has 17 residues. Per the germline V gene, CDR1 is SGHNT and CDR2 is YYREEE (reference sequence). The CDR3 DNA reads TGTGCCAGCAGTCCTGTCCCCCCAGGGGGCAGGGACACTGAAGCTTTCTTT. Residues: CASSPVPPGGRDTEAFF.